This T cell receptor beta chain was profiled in a study of CD8 T cells in Susac syndrome. RNA totalling roughly 0.5 to 1 ug underwent reverse transcription with random hexamers. Multiplex PCR with immunoSEQ amplified the TCR beta CDR3 across 54 Vbeta and 13 Jbeta. In TCRdb, the immunoSEQ multiplex PCR reads were re-called with MiXCR into one record per CDR3 protein. The table has under 350,000 distinct CDR3 sequences, about 91% seen once. Losses at the gene ends were 2 bases for V and 7 bases for J; bases not matched to a gene: 10. The germline V gene encodes CDR1 SGHVS and CDR2 FNYEAQ. The length of the CDR3 is 16 residues.

The sample taken for sequencing was CD4+ T cells from PBMCs. The chain couples TRBV7-6 to TRBJ2-7; 11 positions agree with TRBD1. The clonotype originates from a human donor with multiple sclerosis. CDR3 sequence reads: CASSLNPPGQGGEQYF. As DNA, the CDR3 is TGTGCCAGCAGCTTAAACCCCCCGGGACAGGGGGGAGAGCAGTACTTC.